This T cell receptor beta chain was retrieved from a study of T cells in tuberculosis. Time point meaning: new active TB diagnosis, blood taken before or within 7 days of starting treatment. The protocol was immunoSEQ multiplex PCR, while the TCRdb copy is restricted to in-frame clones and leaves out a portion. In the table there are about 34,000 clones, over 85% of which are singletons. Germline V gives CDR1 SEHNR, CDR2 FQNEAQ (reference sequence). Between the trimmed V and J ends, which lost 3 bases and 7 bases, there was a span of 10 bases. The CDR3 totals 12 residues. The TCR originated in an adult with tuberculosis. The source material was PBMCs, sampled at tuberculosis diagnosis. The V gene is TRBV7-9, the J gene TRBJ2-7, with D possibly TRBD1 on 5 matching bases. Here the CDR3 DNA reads TGTGCCAGCAGCTTGGCAGGGAAAGAGCAGTACTTC. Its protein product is CASSLAGKEQYF.